The TCR beta chain described here comes from a study of T-cell memory formation after mild COVID-19 listed by TCRdb under 2021. Regarding the study in general: Most TCR sequence clusters were specific to one of the two donors. T-cell clones expanding and contracting after mild COVID-19 in a couple of donors were tracked by longitudinal TCRalpha and TCRbeta repertoire sequencing. The cohort was made up of two young adult volunteers, one female and one male, who were previously healthy. Findings and caveats that apply to the study as a whole: Contracting CD4+ clones turned up mainly in the CM and EM memory subsets, whereas EMRA was where CD8+ clones were enriched. Some responding clones were detected in pre-infection memory, which suggested that pre-existing cross-reactive memory T cells had joined the SARS-CoV-2 response. Whether the second-wave clones peaking on day 37 were SARS-CoV-2 specific was not confirmed. Clones contracting from day 15 to 85 had balanced CD4/CD8 phenotypes, while a second wave expanding from day 15 to 37 was biased towards CD4+. Only two mild cases were covered in the study, and larger cohorts including severe cases with pre-infection samples were considered necessary.

Ficoll-Paque density gradient centrifugation was the method used to isolate PBMCs. This clonotype appeared many times. What this receptor recognizes is not known. No base-level quality is on record; no much larger clone is a single base apart. TCRdb names Illumina NovaSeq 6000 as the instrument used. TCRalpha and TCRbeta cDNA libraries were constructed by 5'RACE with constant-segment primers, with sample barcodes and unique molecular identifiers being introduced. RNA was extracted from every sample with Trizol reagent. Amplification of the libraries took two PCR steps, and the second step added a second sample barcode plus Illumina TruSeq adapters. Sequencing of libraries was performed on an Illumina NovaSeq with 2 x 150 bp paired-end reads. On the authors' methods: Demultiplexing of reads and collapsing into UMI-guided consensus sequences were performed with migec v1.2.7. With mixcr v2.1.11, UMI consensuses were aligned to TRA and TRB V and J templates and assembled into clonotypes. A clonotype was counted as expanded or contracted only if both edgeR and NoisET called the change significant, with noise models trained on biological replicates. For edgeR calls, a false discovery rate-adjusted p below 0.01 and a log2 fold-change threshold of 1 were applied. As an exploratory analysis of dynamics, max-normalized trajectories of the 1000 most abundant clonotypes were examined by PCA with hierarchical clustering. Separately sequenced CD4+ and CD8+ repertoires were used to assign a CD4 or CD8 phenotype to each responding clone. The public reads were run again by TCRdb, first through fastp at Q25 and then through MiXCR, and only productive beta chains were kept. Each record represents a unique CDR3 protein, reported with the most common genes and DNA among its rows. Clone size and V and J calls follow TCRdb, not the original study. Counted in this sample were around 300,000 distinct CDR3 sequences; 13% of them appeared once. Of the sample, about a fifth falls within the top ten clones.

Based on the germline V gene (reference sequence), the CDR1 and CDR2 sequences are DFQATT and SNEGSKA. The CDR3 holds 15 amino acids from the cysteine to the phenylalanine. The DNA shown is the 45-base CDR3, in frame from base 1. From V the trimming removes 0 bases and from J it removes 8 bases, while the gene matches leave 11 bases of the junction unaccounted for. The sequence derives from a man aged 18 to 30 who had mild COVID-19 (a few samples of this study predate the infection). The sample titles of this study are shuffled in the database, so cell type and time point are left out; the donor was told from shared clones. The chain was built from TRBV20-1 and TRBJ1-2; 8 bases in the middle match TRBD1. The sample taken for sequencing was PBMCs or a T cell subset sorted from them (not recorded which). The sequenced DNA is TGCAGTGCTAGAGACTCCGGGACAGGCAATCTGGGCTACACCTTC. This codes for CSARDSGTGNLGYTF.